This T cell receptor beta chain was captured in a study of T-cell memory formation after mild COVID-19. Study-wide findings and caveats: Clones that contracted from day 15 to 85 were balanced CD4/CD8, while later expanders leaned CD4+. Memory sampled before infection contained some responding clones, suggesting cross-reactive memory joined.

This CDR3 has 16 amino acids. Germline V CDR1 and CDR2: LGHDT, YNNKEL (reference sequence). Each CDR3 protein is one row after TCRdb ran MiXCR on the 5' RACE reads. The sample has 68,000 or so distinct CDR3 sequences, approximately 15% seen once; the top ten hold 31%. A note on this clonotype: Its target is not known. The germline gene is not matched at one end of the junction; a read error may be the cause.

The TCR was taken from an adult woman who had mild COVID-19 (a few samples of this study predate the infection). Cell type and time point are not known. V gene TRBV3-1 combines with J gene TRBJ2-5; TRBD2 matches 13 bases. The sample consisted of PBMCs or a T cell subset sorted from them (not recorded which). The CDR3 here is CASSPGTSGAQETQYF. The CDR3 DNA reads TGTGCCAGCAGCCCGGGGACTAGCGGGGCCCAAGAAACCCAGTACTTC.